This T cell receptor beta chain was identified during a study of molecular identifiers for immune sequencing clone quantification. This clonotype showed up many times. CDR1 SQVTM and CDR2 ANQGSEA come from the germline V gene. The ends were cut back, 6 bases at V and 2 bases at J, with 12 bases in the middle. The CDR3 sequence is 13 residues long. One entry per CDR3 protein results from TCRdb running MiXCR on the PCR reads. The sample has over 550,000 distinct CDR3 sequences, 25% seen once; the top ten hold about 0.78%. The source is a human donor in good health. Some libraries in this study had Jurkat cell RNA spiked in. What was sequenced was naive CD8+ T cells from blood, with Jurkat cell RNA spiked in. The subset was: FACS-sorted CD8+CD4-CCR7+CD45RA+ naive T cells. The chain couples TRBV29-1 to TRBJ2-3, with D perhaps matching TRBD1 or TRBD2 (5 bases each). The CDR3 DNA follows: TGCAGCGTCCCGGGACGGTTCACAGATACGCAGTATTTT. Its translation: CSVPGRFTDTQYF.